This T cell receptor beta chain comes out of a study of blood T cells in healthy people across ages. Alongside a J-beta primer mix, a sample-barcoded 5' primer served in a second PCR lasting about 7 to 11 cycles. Per sample, CDR3-containing paired-end reads numbered at least 2.5 million. Using its own MiXCR run on the 5' RACE reads, TCRdb lists one record per CDR3 protein. The table lists around 990,000 distinct CDR3 sequences, roughly two fifths of them singletons. Each donor had approximately 10 milliliters of peripheral blood drawn. Isolated PBMCs totaled at least 7 million in each sample. This clonotype was observed once. The trim removed 2 bases at V and 5 bases at J, leaving 6 bases unmatched. Germline V gene sequence: CDR1 SNHLY, CDR2 FYNNEI. This CDR3 has 15 amino acids.

The chain recombines TRBV2 with TRBJ2-1; TRBD2 matches 7 bases. Source material: blood. The receptor was isolated from a man younger than 30 in good health. The CDR3 nucleotides are TGTGCCAGCAGTGAATCGGCTAGCGGCCACAATGAGCAGTTCTTC. Encoded protein: CASSESASGHNEQFF.